A single sample gave rise to the 15 T cell receptor beta chains below, sequenced in a study of CD8 T cells in ankylosing spondylitis (dated by TCRdb to the late 2010s). The library was prepared using 5' RACE. For sequencing, an Illumina HiSeq 2500 was employed. TCRdb reworked the public reads: Q25 trimming with fastp, MiXCR clone assembly, productive beta chains retained. Entries that share a CDR3 protein sequence are merged under the most common genes and DNA. This sample holds about 220,000 distinct CDR3 sequences; under 12% were observed only once. The top ten hold over 20% of the sample. Sequenced material: blood, either unsorted or a sorted T cell fraction (not recorded which). These receptors were taken from a male donor with ankylosing spondylitis or in good health (not recorded which).

Many counts were recorded for this clonotype. V gene TRBV5-6 combines with J gene TRBJ1-6; TRBD1 is a possible D gene (5 bases). V lost 2 bases to trimming and J lost 9 bases, with 12 bases between them. The CDR3 contains 14 residues. CDR1 SGHDT and CDR2 YYEEEE come from the germline V gene. CDR3 nucleotide sequence: TGTGCCAGCAGCTTCAACCACGGGGGTTCACCCCTCCACTTT. Its translation is CASSFNHGGSPLHF.

This clonotype turned up a few times. The V and J genes are TRBV12-3 or TRBV12-4 and TRBJ2-5, with a tentative D call TRBD1 (6 bases). V was cut by 6 bases and J by 7 bases, with 21 bases left in between. This CDR3 spans 15 amino acids. The CDR3 region has the DNA TGTGCCAGCAGGGCTACAGGGCCCCGCTCGGGGACCCAGTACTTC. It translates to CASRATGPRSGTQYF.

This chain uses TRBV24-1 with TRBJ2-2; TRBD1 aligns across 8 bases. With V trimmed by 1 base and J by 4 bases, 4 bases remained unmatched. The CDR3 length is 16 residues. CDR1 and CDR2 from the germline V gene are KGHDR and SFDVKD. In DNA form, the CDR3 reads TGTGCCACCAGTGATTTAAGACAGGGGCGCACCGGGGAGCTGTTTTTT. Translated, it gives CATSDLRQGRTGELFF.

Note on this clonotype: A junction boundary mismatches the germline segment, possibly from a read error. The J gene is TRBJ1-2, the V gene TRBV5-1; D is unclear. Germline V CDR1 and CDR2: SGHRS, YFSETQ. There are 14 residues in the CDR3. The CDR3 sequence: CASSLADFDYGYPF. The CDR3 DNA sequence: TGCGCCAGCAGCTTGGCCGATTTTGACTATGGCTACCCCTTC. Looking up the rest from reference TRBV5-1 and TRBJ1-2 gives the full variable domain: KAGVTQTPRYLIKTRGQQVTLSCSPISGHRSVSWYQQTPGQGLQFLFEYFSETQRNKGNFPGRFSGRQFSNSRSEMNVSTLELGDSALYLCASSLADFDYGYPFGSGTRLTVV.

This clonotype was seen repeatedly, ten times or more. The chain is built from TRBV12-3 or TRBV12-4 and TRBJ2-3; 10 bases line up with TRBD2. After removal of 6 bases from V and 2 bases from J, the junction contained 2 bases not matched to a gene. The CDR3 consists of 14 residues. This chain's CDR3 is CASSLAGVTDTQYF. CDR3 bases: TGTGCCAGCAGCCTAGCGGGAGTCACAGATACGCAGTATTTT.

This clonotype was picked up many times. The J gene is TRBJ2-1, the V gene TRBV2, with D unclear. Germline-derived CDR1 and CDR2 are SNHLY and FYNNEI. Trimming removed 4 bases at V and 0 bases at J, with 10 bases between. The CDR3 has 15 amino acids. For the CDR3, the DNA is TGTGCCAGCAGTGGGTCCCTGAGCTCCTACAATGAGCAGTTCTTC. Translating gives CASSGSLSSYNEQFF.

This clonotype showed up many times. This sequence joins TRBV12-3 or TRBV12-4 and TRBJ2-1; perhaps TRBD2 as D (6 bases). V was trimmed by 3 bases and J by 6 bases, leaving 15 bases between them. The CDR3 totals 15 residues. In DNA form, the CDR3 reads TGTGCCAGCAGTTTTCTGGACTATCTATTCAATGAGCAGTTCTTC. It specifies CASSFLDYLFNEQFF.

This clonotype was counted at least ten times. The V gene is TRBV28, the J gene TRBJ1-5; TRBD1 matches at 10 bases. The V gene end was trimmed by 6 bases and the J gene end by 6 bases; junction bases not matched to a gene: 2. The CDR3 loop spans 13 amino acids. Germline assignment: CDR1 MDHEN and CDR2 SYDVKM. CDR3 bases: TGTGCCAGCAGGACAGGGGGCACTCAGCCCCAGCATTTT. Its translation: CASRTGGTQPQHF. Full variable domain (missing parts from reference TRBV28 and TRBJ1-5): DVKVTQSSRYLVKRTGEKVFLECVQDMDHENMFWYRQDPGLGLRLIYFSYDVKMKEKGDIPEGYSVSREKKERFSLILESASTNQTSMYLCASRTGGTQPQHFGDGTRLSIL.

The sample holds many counts of this clonotype. This chain joins TRBV7-3 and TRBJ2-1; 11 nucleotides match TRBD2. CDR1 and CDR2 (germline): SGHTA, FQGTGA. The junction had 5 bases not matched to a gene; V was cut back by 5 bases and J by 5 bases. The CDR3 runs 15 residues. CDR3 sequence reads: CASSLGLAANNEQFF. The CDR3 DNA reads as TGTGCCAGCAGCCTGGGACTAGCGGCGAACAATGAGCAGTTCTTC. The whole variable domain, filled in from reference TRBV7-3 and TRBJ2-1, reads GAGVSQTPSNKVTEKGKYVELRCDPISGHTALYWYRQSLGQGPEFLIYFQGTGAADDSGLPNDRFFAVRPEGSVSTLKIQRTERGDSAVYLCASSLGLAANNEQFFGPGTRLTVL.

This clonotype was observed a few times. The chain joins TRBV5-1 to TRBJ1-5, with a tentative D call TRBD1 (5 bases). The V and J ends lost 1 base and 5 bases respectively, with 13 bases between them. This CDR3 region has 15 residues. Germline V gives CDR1 SGHRS, CDR2 YFSETQ. The DNA for the CDR3 is TGCGCCAGCAGCTTGACCCCCGGGGGGGATCAGCCCCAGCATTTT. Its translation: CASSLTPGGDQPQHF.

This clonotype was recorded many times. This chain connects TRBV7-9 to TRBJ1-4, with D perhaps matching TRBD1 (6 bases). The CDR3 spans 14 residues. The V end was cut by 6 bases, the J end by 6 bases, with 14 bases between. Germline lookup yields CDR1 SEHNR and CDR2 FQNEAQ (reference sequence). CDR3 amino acids: CASSFGGRDEKLFF. The CDR3, as DNA: TGTGCCAGCAGTTTTGGGGGGCGCGATGAAAAACTGTTTTTT.

This clonotype was recorded a few times. The CDR3 here is CASSLSLGIYEQYF. CDR3 sequence (DNA): TGTGCCAGCAGTCTAAGCCTAGGGATCTACGAGCAGTACTTC. The J gene is TRBJ2-7, the V gene TRBV27, with D unresolved. Germline V lookup: CDR1 MNHEY, CDR2 SMNVEV (reference sequence). The CDR3 runs 14 residues. V lost 5 bases and J lost 3, with 14 bases in between.

This clonotype turned up a few times. The chain uses TRBV6-1 and TRBJ1-5; TRBD1 matches at 7 bases. V lost 5 bases, J lost 2 bases, and 9 bases stayed unmatched. The CDR3 is 16 residues long. Germline V CDR1 and CDR2: MNHNS, SASEGT. CDR3 nucleotides: TGTGCCAGCAGTCCCGCAGGGGGAATGGGCAATCAGCCCCAGCATTTT. Its protein product is CASSPAGGMGNQPQHF.

In regard to this clonotype: A much larger clone lies a single base off, so this may be a read error. Because the CDR3 is missing its conserved closing phenylalanine or tryptophan, this is likely a read error. The chain carries TRBV6-1 and TRBJ2-3, with D uncertain. CDR1 MNHNS and CDR2 SASEGT come from the germline V gene. The length of the CDR3 is 14 residues. Trimming pared 3 bases from V and 6 bases from J, leaving 13 bases between. CDR3 protein: CASSELDRPDTQYL. In DNA form, the CDR3 reads TGTGCCAGCAGTGAGTTAGACCGTCCCGATACGCAGTATCTT.

As to this clonotype: A read error is possible here, since a much larger clone lies one base away. The chain is built from TRBV20-1 and TRBJ2-7; 10 nucleotides match TRBD2. The CDR3 contains 14 residues. Trimming took 3 bases from V and 4 from J; bases not matched to a gene: 6. Per germline, CDR1 DFQATT and CDR2 SNEGSKA (reference sequence). The CDR3 sequence: CSASGSSGGYEQYF. The CDR3 DNA is TGCAGTGCTAGTGGGTCTAGCGGGGGTTACGAGCAGTACTTC.